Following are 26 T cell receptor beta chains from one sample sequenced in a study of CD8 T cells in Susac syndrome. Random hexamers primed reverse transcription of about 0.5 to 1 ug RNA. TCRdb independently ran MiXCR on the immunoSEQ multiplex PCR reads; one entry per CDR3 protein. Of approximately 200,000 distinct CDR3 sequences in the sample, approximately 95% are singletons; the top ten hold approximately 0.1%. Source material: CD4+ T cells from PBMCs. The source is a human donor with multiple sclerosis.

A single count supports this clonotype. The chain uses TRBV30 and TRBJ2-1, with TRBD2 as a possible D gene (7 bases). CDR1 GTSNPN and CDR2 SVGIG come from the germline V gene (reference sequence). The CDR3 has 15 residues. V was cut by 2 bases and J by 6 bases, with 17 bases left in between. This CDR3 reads CAWSRGGSRGNEQFF. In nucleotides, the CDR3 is TGTGCCTGGAGTCGCGGGGGCTCTCGGGGCAATGAGCAGTTCTTC.

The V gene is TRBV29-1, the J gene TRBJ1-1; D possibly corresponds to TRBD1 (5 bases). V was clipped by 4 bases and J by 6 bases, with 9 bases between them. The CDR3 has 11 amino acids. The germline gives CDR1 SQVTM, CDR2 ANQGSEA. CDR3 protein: CSVGRGPEAFF. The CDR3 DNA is TGCAGCGTTGGGAGGGGTCCTGAAGCTTTCTTT. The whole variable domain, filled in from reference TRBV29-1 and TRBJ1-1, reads SAVISQKPSRDICQRGTSLTIQCQVDSQVTMMFWYRQQPGQSLTLIATANQGSEATYESGFVIDKFPISRPNLTFSTLTVSNMSPEDSSIYLCSVGRGPEAFFGQGTRLTVV.

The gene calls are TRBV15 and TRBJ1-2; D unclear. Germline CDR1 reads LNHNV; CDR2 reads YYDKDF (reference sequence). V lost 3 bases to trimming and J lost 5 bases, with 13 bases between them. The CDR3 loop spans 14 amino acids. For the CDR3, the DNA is TGTGCCACCAGCAGGGAGGGTATGGTTTATGGCTACACCTTC. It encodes CATSREGMVYGYTF.

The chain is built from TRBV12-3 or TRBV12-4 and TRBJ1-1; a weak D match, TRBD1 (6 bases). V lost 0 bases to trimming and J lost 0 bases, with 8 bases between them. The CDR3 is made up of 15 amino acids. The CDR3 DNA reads TGTGCCAGCAGTTTAGCGGGACAATTGAACACTGAAGCTTTCTTT. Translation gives CASSLAGQLNTEAFF.

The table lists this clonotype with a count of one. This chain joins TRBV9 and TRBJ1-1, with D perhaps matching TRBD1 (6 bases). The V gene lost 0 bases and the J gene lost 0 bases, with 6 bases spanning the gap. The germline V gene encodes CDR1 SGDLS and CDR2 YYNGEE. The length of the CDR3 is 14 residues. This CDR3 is CASSVAGVNTEAFF. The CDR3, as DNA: TGTGCCAGCAGCGTAGCAGGGGTGAACACTGAAGCTTTCTTT.

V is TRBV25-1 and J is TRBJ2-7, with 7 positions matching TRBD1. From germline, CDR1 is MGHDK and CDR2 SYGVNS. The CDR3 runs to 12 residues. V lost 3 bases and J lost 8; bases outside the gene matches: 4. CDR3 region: CASSEQGDKQYF. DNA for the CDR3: TGTGCCAGCAGTGAGCAGGGGGACAAGCAGTACTTC.

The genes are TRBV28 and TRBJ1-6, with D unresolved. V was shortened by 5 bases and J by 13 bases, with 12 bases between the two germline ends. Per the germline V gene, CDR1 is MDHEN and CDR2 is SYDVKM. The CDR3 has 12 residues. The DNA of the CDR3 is TGTGCCAGCAGTCCCGGACGGCTTCCCCTCCACTTT. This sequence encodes CASSPGRLPLHF.

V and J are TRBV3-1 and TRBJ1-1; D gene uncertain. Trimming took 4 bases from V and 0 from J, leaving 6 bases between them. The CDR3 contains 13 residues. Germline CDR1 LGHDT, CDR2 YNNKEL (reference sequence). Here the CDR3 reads CASSRYMNTEAFF. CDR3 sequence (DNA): TGTGCCAGCAGCCGTTATATGAACACTGAAGCTTTCTTT.

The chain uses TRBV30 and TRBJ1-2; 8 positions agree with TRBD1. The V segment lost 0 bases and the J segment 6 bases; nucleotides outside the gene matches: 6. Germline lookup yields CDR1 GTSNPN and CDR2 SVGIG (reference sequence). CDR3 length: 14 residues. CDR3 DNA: TGTGCCTGGAGTGTAGCGCAGGGGGCGGATGGCTACACCTTC. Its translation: CAWSVAQGADGYTF.

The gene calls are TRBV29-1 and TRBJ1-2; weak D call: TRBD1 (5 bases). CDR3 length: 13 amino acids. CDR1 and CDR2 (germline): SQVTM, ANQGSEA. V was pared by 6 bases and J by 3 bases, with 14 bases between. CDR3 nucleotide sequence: TGCAGCGTAGACCGGGGACGGCACTATGGCTACACCTTC. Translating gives CSVDRGRHYGYTF.

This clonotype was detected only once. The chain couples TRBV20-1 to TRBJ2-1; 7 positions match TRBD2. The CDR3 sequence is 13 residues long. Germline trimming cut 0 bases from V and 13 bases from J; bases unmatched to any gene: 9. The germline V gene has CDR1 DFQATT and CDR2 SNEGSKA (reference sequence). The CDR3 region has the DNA TGCAGTGCTAGAGATCTGCACGGGGGGTTTCAGTTCTTC. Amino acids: CSARDLHGGFQFF.

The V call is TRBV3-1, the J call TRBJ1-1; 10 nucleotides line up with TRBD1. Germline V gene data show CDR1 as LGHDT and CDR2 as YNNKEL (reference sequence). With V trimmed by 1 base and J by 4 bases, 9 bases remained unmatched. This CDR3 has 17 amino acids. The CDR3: CASSQAELGDRGTEAFF. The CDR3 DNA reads TGTGCCAGCAGCCAAGCCGAATTAGGGGACAGGGGCACTGAAGCTTTCTTT.

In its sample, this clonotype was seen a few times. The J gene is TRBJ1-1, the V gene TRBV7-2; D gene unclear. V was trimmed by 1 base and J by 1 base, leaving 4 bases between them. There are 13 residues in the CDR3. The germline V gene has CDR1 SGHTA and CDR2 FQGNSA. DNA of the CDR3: TGTGCCAGCAGCTTAGAACCGAACACTGAAGCTTTCTTT. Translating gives CASSLEPNTEAFF.

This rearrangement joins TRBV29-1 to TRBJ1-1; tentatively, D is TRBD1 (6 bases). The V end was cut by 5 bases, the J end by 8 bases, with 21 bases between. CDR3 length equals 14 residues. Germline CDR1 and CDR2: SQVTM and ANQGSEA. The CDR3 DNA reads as TGCAGCGTTCCGAAGAGACAGGTAGGAACAGAAGCTTTCTTT. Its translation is CSVPKRQVGTEAFF.

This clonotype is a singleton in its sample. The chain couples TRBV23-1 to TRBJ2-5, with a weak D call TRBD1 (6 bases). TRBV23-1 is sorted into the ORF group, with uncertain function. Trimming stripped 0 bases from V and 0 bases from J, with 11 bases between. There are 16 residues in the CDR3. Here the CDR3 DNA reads TGCGCCAGCAGTCAATCGTCGGGACACAACCAAGAGACCCAGTACTTC. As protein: CASSQSSGHNQETQYF.

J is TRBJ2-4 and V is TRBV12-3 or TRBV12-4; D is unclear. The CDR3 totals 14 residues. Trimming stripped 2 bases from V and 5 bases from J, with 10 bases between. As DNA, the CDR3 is TGTGCCAGCAGTTTAAGGGCCAGTGAAAACATTCAGTACTTC. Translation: CASSLRASENIQYF.

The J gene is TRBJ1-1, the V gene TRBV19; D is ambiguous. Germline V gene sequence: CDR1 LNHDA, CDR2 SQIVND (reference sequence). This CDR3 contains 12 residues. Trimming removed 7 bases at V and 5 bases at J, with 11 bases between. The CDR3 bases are TGTGCCAGTAAAGGACCGGCAACTGAAGCTTTCTTT. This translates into CASKGPATEAFF.

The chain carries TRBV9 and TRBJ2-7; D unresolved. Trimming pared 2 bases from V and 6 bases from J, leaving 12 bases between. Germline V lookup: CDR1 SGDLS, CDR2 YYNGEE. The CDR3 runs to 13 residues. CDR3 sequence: CASSVSSVSEQYF. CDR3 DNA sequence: TGTGCCAGCAGCGTCAGCTCCGTTAGCGAGCAGTACTTC.

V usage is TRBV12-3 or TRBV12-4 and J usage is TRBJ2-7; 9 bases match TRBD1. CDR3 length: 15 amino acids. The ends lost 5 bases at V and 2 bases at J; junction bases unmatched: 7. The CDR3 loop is CASSKDRGATYEQYF. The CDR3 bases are TGTGCCAGCAGTAAAGACAGGGGGGCTACCTACGAGCAGTACTTC.

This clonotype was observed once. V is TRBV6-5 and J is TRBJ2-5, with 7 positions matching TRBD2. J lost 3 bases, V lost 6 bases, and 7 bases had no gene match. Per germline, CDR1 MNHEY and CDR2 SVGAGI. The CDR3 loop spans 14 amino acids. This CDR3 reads CASRRLASEETQYF. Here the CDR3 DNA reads TGTGCCAGCAGACGACTAGCTTCGGAAGAGACCCAGTACTTC.

Written as DNA, the CDR3 is TGTGCCAGCAGCTCACAGGGAGAATATCAGCCCCAGCATTTT. The encoded protein is CASSSQGEYQPQHF. This sequence joins TRBV11-2 and TRBJ1-5; tentative D call: TRBD1 (6 bases). The V and J ends lost 4 bases and 5 bases respectively, with 12 bases between them. Germline CDR1 and CDR2: SGHAT and FQNNGV. The CDR3 contains 14 residues.

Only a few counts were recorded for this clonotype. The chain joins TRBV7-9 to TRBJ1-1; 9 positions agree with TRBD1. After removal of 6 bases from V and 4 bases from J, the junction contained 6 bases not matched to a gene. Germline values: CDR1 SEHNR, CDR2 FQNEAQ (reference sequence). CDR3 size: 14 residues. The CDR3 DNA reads TGTGCCAGCAGTTCACAGGGGGCGAGCACTGAAGCTTTCTTT. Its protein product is CASSSQGASTEAFF.

CDR3 protein: CASASLLDEQFF. As DNA, the CDR3 is TGTGCCAGCGCCAGCCTCCTTGATGAGCAGTTCTTC. The chain links TRBV3-1 to TRBJ2-1; D gene unclear. CDR1 is LGHDT, CDR2 YNNKEL, per germline (reference sequence). The germline V and J ends were trimmed by 8 bases and 8 bases, with 13 bases remaining between them. The CDR3 covers 12 residues.

In nucleotides, the CDR3 is TGTGCCAGCAGTTTTGGGACAGGGGTTCAGGGCCGCTACACCTTC. Translation gives CASSFGTGVQGRYTF. V is TRBV12-3 or TRBV12-4 and J is TRBJ1-2, with 10 bases lining up with TRBD1. This CDR3 spans 15 amino acids. V shed 3 bases, J shed 9 bases, and the junction held 10 bases outside the gene matches.

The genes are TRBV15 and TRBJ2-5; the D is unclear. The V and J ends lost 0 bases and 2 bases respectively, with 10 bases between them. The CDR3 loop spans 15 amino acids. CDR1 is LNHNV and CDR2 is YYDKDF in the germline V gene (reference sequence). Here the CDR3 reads CATSRDLHRQETQYF. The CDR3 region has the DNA TGTGCCACCAGCAGAGATCTCCACAGACAAGAGACCCAGTACTTC.

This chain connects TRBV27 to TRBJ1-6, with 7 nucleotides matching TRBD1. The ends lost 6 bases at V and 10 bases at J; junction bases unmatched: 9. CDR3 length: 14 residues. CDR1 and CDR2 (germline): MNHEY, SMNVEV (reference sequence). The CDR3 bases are TGTGCCAGCAGCGAATACAGGGGAGGATCACCCCTCCACTTT. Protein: CASSEYRGGSPLHF.